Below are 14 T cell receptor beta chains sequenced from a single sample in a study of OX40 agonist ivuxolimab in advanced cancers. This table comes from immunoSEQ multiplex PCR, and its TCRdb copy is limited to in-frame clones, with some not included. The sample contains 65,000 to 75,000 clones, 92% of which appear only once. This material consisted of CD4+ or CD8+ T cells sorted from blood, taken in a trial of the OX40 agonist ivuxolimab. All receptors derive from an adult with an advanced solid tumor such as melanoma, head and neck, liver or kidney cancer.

This CDR3 reads CASGYPAGVYYEQYF. The CDR3 DNA follows: TGTGCCAGCGGGTACCCGGCAGGGGTTTACTACGAGCAGTACTTC. The chain combines TRBV6-1 with TRBJ2-7, with D possibly TRBD1 on 6 matching bases. The CDR3 totals 15 residues. Germline CDR1 is MNHNS and CDR2 is SASEGT. The V and J ends lost 8 bases and 3 bases respectively, with 20 bases between them.

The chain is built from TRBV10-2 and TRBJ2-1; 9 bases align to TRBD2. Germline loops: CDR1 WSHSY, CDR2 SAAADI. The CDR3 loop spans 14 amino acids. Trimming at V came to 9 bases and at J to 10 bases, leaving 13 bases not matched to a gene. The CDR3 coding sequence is TGCGCCAGGCTAACTAGCGGGCTGGCGGAGGAGCAGTTCTTC. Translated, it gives CARLTSGLAEEQFF.

The CDR3 sequence is CASSPIRVRGTVNEQFF. The CDR3 DNA sequence: TGTGCCAGCAGTCCCATCAGGGTCCGGGGTACGGTTAATGAGCAGTTCTTC. The V and J genes are TRBV27 and TRBJ2-1; D may match TRBD1 or TRBD2 (5 bases each). V was pared by 5 bases and J by 7 bases, with 24 bases between. In germline, CDR1 is MNHEY, CDR2 SMNVEV (reference sequence). The CDR3 covers 17 residues.

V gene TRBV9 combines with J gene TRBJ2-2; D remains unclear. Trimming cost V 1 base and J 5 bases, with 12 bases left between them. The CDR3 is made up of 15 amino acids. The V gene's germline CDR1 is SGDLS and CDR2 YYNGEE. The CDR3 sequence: CASSVFDLKTGELFF. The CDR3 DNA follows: TGTGCCAGCAGCGTATTTGATCTCAAAACCGGGGAGCTGTTTTTT.

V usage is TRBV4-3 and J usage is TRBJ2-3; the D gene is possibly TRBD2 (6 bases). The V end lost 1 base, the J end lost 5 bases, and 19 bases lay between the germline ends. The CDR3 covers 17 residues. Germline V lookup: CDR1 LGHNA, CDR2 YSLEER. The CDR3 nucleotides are TGCGCCAGCAGCCAAGGGAGAGGCGGCGGGCGGGGAGATACGCAGTATTTT. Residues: CASSQGRGGGRGDTQYF.

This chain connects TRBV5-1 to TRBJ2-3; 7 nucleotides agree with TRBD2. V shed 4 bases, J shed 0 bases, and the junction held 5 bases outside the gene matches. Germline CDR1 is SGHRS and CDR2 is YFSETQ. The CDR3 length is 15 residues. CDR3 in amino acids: CASSRVGGSTDTQYF. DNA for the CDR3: TGCGCCAGCAGCCGGGTGGGAGGGAGCACAGATACGCAGTATTTT.

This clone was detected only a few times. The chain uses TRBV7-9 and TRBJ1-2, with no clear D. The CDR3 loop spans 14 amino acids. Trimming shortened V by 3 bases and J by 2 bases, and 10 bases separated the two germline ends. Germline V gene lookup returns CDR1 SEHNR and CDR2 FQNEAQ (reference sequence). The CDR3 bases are TGTGCCAGCAGCTTCAGTGACCGAAACTATGGCTACACCTTC. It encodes CASSFSDRNYGYTF.

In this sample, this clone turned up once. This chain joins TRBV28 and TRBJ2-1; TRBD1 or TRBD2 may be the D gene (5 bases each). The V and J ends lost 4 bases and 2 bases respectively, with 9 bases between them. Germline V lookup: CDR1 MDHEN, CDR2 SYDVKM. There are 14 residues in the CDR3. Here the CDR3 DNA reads TGTGCCAGCAGTTGGGGGTCCACCTACAATGAGCAGTTCTTC. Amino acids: CASSWGSTYNEQFF.

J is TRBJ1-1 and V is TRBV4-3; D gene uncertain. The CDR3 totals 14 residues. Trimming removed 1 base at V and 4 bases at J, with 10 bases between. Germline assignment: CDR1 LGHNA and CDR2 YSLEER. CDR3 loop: CASSQVARATEAFF. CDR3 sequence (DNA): TGCGCCAGCAGCCAAGTGGCAAGGGCCACTGAAGCTTTCTTT.

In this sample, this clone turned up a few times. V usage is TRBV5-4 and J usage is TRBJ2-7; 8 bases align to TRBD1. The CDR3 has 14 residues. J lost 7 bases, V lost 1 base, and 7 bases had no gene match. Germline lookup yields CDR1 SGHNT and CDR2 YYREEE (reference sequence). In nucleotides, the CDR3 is TGTGCCAGCAGCTTGAGGGACAGGTCCACGGAGCAGTACTTC. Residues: CASSLRDRSTEQYF.

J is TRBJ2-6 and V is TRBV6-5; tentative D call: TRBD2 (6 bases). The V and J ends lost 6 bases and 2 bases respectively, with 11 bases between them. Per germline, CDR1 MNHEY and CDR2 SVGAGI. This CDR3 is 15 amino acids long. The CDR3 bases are TGTGCCAGCAGCCCCCCGGGGGCTGGGGCCAACGTCCTGACTTTC. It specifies CASSPPGAGANVLTF.

CDR3 DNA: TGTGCCAGCAGCCGCCGGGACAACACAGATACGCAGTATTTT. This gives the protein CASSRRDNTDTQYF. This chain connects TRBV7-2 to TRBJ2-3, with D perhaps matching TRBD1 (6 bases). Trimming left V 5 bases short and J 2 bases short, with 11 bases between. This CDR3 comprises 14 residues. Per the germline V gene, CDR1 is SGHTA and CDR2 is FQGNSA.

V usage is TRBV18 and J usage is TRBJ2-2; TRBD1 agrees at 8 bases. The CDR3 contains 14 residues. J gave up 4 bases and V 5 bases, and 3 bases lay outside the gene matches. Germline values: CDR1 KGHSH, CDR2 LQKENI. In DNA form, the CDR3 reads TGTGCCAGCTCATCGACAGGGGTCACCGGGGAGCTGTTTTTT. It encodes CASSSTGVTGELFF.

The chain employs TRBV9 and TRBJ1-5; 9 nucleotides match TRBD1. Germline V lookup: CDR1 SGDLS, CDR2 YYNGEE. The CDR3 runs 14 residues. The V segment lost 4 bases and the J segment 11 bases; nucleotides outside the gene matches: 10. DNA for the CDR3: TGTGCCAGCAGCTCCGGGACAGGGACTTCGGCCCAGCATTTT. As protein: CASSSGTGTSAQHF.